These 25 T cell receptor beta chains came from one sample sequenced in a study of cytomegalovirus exposure and HLA in healthy donors (TCRdb year 2017). The library relied on the immunoSEQ multiplex PCR assay. For the multiplex PCR, a mixture combining 60 forward primers for TCR Vbeta segments and 13 reverse primers for TCR Jbeta segments was used. TCRdb re-hosts the immuneACCESS table, in-frame sequences only. Its copies lack some clones; in the studies checked, an unresolved V gene accounts for under half of them, and the cause for the rest is not known. The sample includes under 85,000 clones, with roughly 80% observed a single time. The ten largest clones capture around a fifth of the sample. The material sequenced was PBMCs. The receptor source for this set is a woman in her forties in good health and CMV-seropositive.

The V and J genes are TRBV7-6 and TRBJ2-1, with 16 bases lining up with TRBD2. The ends lost 6 bases at V and 7 bases at J; junction bases unmatched: 9. Germline V gene data show CDR1 as SGHVS and CDR2 as FNYEAQ. The length of the CDR3 is 17 residues. The CDR3 nucleotides read TGTGCCAGCAGTTACGGGACTAGCGGGAGGGCGGGGAATGAGCAGTTCTTC. Protein sequence: CASSYGTSGRAGNEQFF.

CDR3 DNA sequence: TGTGCCTGGAGTGTTTTCGACACCGGGGAGCTGTTTTTT. Its protein is CAWSVFDTGELFF. V and J are TRBV30 and TRBJ2-2; D gene ambiguous. The V gene lost 0 bases and the J gene lost 3 bases, with 5 bases spanning the gap. The V gene's germline CDR1 is GTSNPN and CDR2 SVGIG (reference sequence). The CDR3 contains 13 residues.

This sequence joins TRBV5-4 and TRBJ1-1; unclear D gene. The CDR3 is 11 amino acids. Trimming stripped 4 bases from V and 5 bases from J, with 6 bases between. CDR1 and CDR2 from the germline V gene are SGHNT and YYREEE (reference sequence). Written as DNA, the CDR3 is TGTGCCAGCAGCACCAGTACTGAAGCTTTCTTT. Protein sequence: CASSTSTEAFF.

The rearrangement links TRBV28 to TRBJ2-7; 12 bases are a match to TRBD2. Per the germline V gene, CDR1 is MDHEN and CDR2 is SYDVKM. CDR3 size: 18 residues. V lost 5 bases and J lost 1; bases outside the gene matches: 12. The CDR3 loop is CASSPGLAGLLYSYEQYF. DNA of the CDR3: TGTGCCAGCAGTCCTGGACTAGCGGGACTCCTATATTCCTACGAGCAGTACTTC.

The CDR3 sequence is CASSPDIGTYEQYF. CDR3 DNA sequence: TGTGCCAGCTCACCAGACATTGGCACCTACGAGCAGTACTTC. The genes are TRBV18 and TRBJ2-7; D gene unclear. CDR3 length: 14 residues. Trimming pared 2 bases from V and 2 bases from J, leaving 10 bases between. The V gene's germline CDR1 is KGHSH and CDR2 LQKENI. Looking up the rest from reference TRBV18 and TRBJ2-7 gives the full variable domain: NAGVMQNPRHLVRRRGQEARLRCSPMKGHSHVYWYRQLPEEGLKFMVYLQKENIIDESGMPKERFSAEFPKEGPSILRIQQVVRGDSAAYFCASSPDIGTYEQYFGPGTRLTVT.

This clone was picked up a small number of times. J is TRBJ1-1 and V is TRBV2; D is unresolved. The CDR3 has 13 residues. Germline V gene sequence: CDR1 SNHLY, CDR2 FYNNEI. V was pared by 4 bases and J by 1 base, with 7 bases between. CDR3 sequence: CASSGRRNTEAFF. The CDR3 nucleotides read TGTGCCAGCAGTGGACGGAGGAACACTGAAGCTTTCTTT.

The chain couples TRBV4-1 to TRBJ1-3, with 7 nucleotides matching TRBD1. The junction had 13 bases not matched to a gene; V was cut back by 4 bases and J by 4 bases. This CDR3 is 17 amino acids long. Germline V CDR1 and CDR2: MGHRA, YSYEKL. In DNA, the CDR3 is TGCGCCAGCAGCCCTTGGGGAAACAGGGGTAGCGGAAACACCATATATTTT. Its translation: CASSPWGNRGSGNTIYF.

The chain couples TRBV7-8 to TRBJ1-6; D is unclear. This CDR3 is built from 14 residues. Trimming stripped 0 bases from V and 9 bases from J, with 9 bases between. From germline, CDR1 is SGHVS and CDR2 FQNEAQ. The CDR3 sequence is CASSLAAVPSPLHF. The CDR3 nucleotides read TGTGCCAGCAGCTTAGCGGCTGTTCCTTCACCCCTCCACTTT.

The V and J genes are TRBV28 and TRBJ1-5, with 7 bases that match TRBD1. The junction had 5 bases not matched to a gene; V was cut back by 3 bases and J by 0 bases. The germline CDR1 and CDR2 sequences are MDHEN and SYDVKM. CDR3 length equals 16 residues. The CDR3 protein is CASSFHRGNSNQPQHF. DNA for the CDR3: TGTGCCAGCAGTTTCCACAGGGGAAATAGCAATCAGCCCCAGCATTTT.

The chain recombines TRBV11-2 with TRBJ1-5; 10 positions agree with TRBD1. The V segment lost 5 bases and the J segment 0 bases; nucleotides outside the gene matches: 1. CDR3 length: 15 amino acids. Germline values: CDR1 SGHAT, CDR2 FQNNGV. CDR3 coding DNA: TGTGCCAGCAGCCGGACAGGGGGTAGCAATCAGCCCCAGCATTTT. Translation: CASSRTGGSNQPQHF.

This chain links TRBV7-9 with TRBJ2-1; 8 nucleotides align to TRBD1. Germline CDR1 is SEHNR and CDR2 is FQNEAQ (reference sequence). V lost 4 bases to trimming and J lost 1 base; unmatched junction nucleotides: 3. This CDR3 spans 15 amino acids. The CDR3 sequence is CASSSRDRSYNEQFF. For the CDR3, the DNA is TGTGCCAGCAGCTCCCGGGACAGGTCCTACAATGAGCAGTTCTTC.

The V and J genes are TRBV4-1 and TRBJ1-5; D is ambiguous. Trimming cost V 3 bases and J 7 bases, with 19 bases left between them. Germline CDR1 reads MGHRA; CDR2 reads YSYEKL. This CDR3 is 16 amino acids long. CDR3 region: CASSHFERGINQPQHF. The CDR3 nucleotides read TGCGCCAGCAGCCACTTCGAAAGAGGAATCAACCAGCCCCAGCATTTT.

This clone has only a few counts. The V call is TRBV27, the J call TRBJ2-2; D call uncertain. The CDR3 loop spans 13 amino acids. The ends were cut back, 2 bases at V and 4 bases at J, with 5 bases in the middle. The germline V gene has CDR1 MNHEY and CDR2 SMNVEV (reference sequence). CDR3 DNA: TGTGCCAGCAGTTTAATGAGCACCGGGGAGCTGTTTTTT. Protein sequence: CASSLMSTGELFF.

V gene TRBV7-9 combines with J gene TRBJ2-5; TRBD1 agrees at 9 bases. The CDR3 contains 14 residues. Germline CDR1 reads SEHNR; CDR2 reads FQNEAQ (reference sequence). The ends lost 5 bases at V and 5 bases at J; junction bases unmatched: 6. The CDR3: CASSPGQGHETQYF. DNA of the CDR3: TGTGCCAGCAGCCCGGGACAGGGCCACGAGACCCAGTACTTC.

The chain links TRBV9 to TRBJ1-3; TRBD1 matches 8 bases. Germline-derived CDR1 and CDR2 are SGDLS and YYNGEE. Trimming at V came to 3 bases and at J to 0 bases, leaving 8 bases not matched to a gene. The CDR3 extends over 17 amino acids. CDR3 nucleotide sequence: TGTGCCAGCAGCGGAACGGGACAGGTTCTCTCTGGAAACACCATATATTTT. Translating it yields CASSGTGQVLSGNTIYF.

This CDR3 is CATSREGGDTEAFF. The CDR3 nucleotides read TGTGCCACCAGCAGAGAGGGGGGGGACACTGAAGCTTTCTTT. The chain combines TRBV15 with TRBJ1-1; D may be TRBD1 (5 bases). The CDR3 sequence is 14 residues long. Looked up from germline, CDR1 is LNHNV and CDR2 is YYDKDF (reference sequence). Deletions cut 0 bases from V and 3 bases from J, with 8 bases between.

CDR3 sequence: CASSYGTGQNSPLHF. The CDR3 DNA reads TGTGCCAGCAGTTACGGGACAGGGCAAAATTCACCCCTCCACTTT. The gene calls are TRBV6-5 and TRBJ1-6; 9 bases map to TRBD1. This CDR3 has 15 amino acids. Germline V gene lookup returns CDR1 MNHEY and CDR2 SVGAGI. Unmatched junction bases numbered 3, after V lost 2 bases and J lost 7 bases.

The V and J genes are TRBV5-1 and TRBJ2-1; 9 positions agree with TRBD2. Germline V gene lookup returns CDR1 SGHRS and CDR2 YFSETQ. Trimming at V came to 4 bases and at J to 4 bases, leaving 9 bases not matched to a gene. This CDR3 region has 16 residues. The CDR3 protein is CASSPDRLAGYNEQFF. CDR3 nucleotides: TGCGCCAGCAGCCCCGACCGGCTAGCGGGGTACAATGAGCAGTTCTTC.

The V call is TRBV27, the J call TRBJ2-1; 14 positions match TRBD2. The CDR3 length is 18 residues. Germline V CDR1 and CDR2: MNHEY, SMNVEV (reference sequence). The ends lost 3 bases at V and 1 base at J; junction bases unmatched: 5. The CDR3 here is CASSFRTSGRRSYNEQFF. In DNA form, the CDR3 reads TGTGCCAGCAGTTTCCGGACTAGCGGGAGGAGGTCCTACAATGAGCAGTTCTTC.

This chain joins TRBV6-5 and TRBJ2-1; maybe TRBD2 (5 bases). CDR3 length equals 15 residues. Germline V gives CDR1 MNHEY, CDR2 SVGAGI. Trimming shortened V by 2 bases and J by 7 bases, and 15 bases separated the two germline ends. The CDR3 protein is CASSYGLGPGNEQFF. CDR3 in DNA: TGTGCCAGCAGTTACGGGCTGGGTCCGGGGAATGAGCAGTTCTTC.

The chain has TRBV2 and TRBJ1-4; 7 positions agree with TRBD1. The V gene's germline CDR1 is SNHLY and CDR2 FYNNEI. The CDR3 is made up of 13 amino acids. Trimming at V came to 6 bases and at J to 5 bases, leaving 3 bases not matched to a gene. CDR3: CASRRDSNEKLFF. The CDR3 region has the DNA TGTGCCAGCAGGCGGGACAGCAATGAAAAACTGTTTTTT.

This clone was seen more than once but under ten times. The V and J genes are TRBV9 and TRBJ1-2, with D possibly matching TRBD1 (5 bases). V lost 0 bases and J 7 bases, leaving 7 bases between the germline ends. The CDR3 loop spans 12 amino acids. The germline CDR1 and CDR2 sequences are SGDLS and YYNGEE. The CDR3: CASSVDGAGYTF. The CDR3 DNA sequence: TGTGCCAGCAGCGTAGATGGGGCTGGCTACACCTTC. Using reference TRBV9 and TRBJ1-2 for the parts outside the CDR3, the full variable domain is DSGVTQTPKHLITATGQRVTLRCSPRSGDLSVYWYQQSLDQGLQFLIQYYNGEERAKGNILERFSAQQFPDLHSELNLSSLELGDSALYFCASSVDGAGYTFGSGTRLTVV.

The chain couples TRBV12-5 to TRBJ1-6; 8 bases match TRBD1. Germline loops: CDR1 LGHNT, CDR2 FRNRAP. The CDR3 is made up of 15 amino acids. Trimming cost V 6 bases and J 7 bases; bases outside gene matches: 8. CDR3 DNA: TGTGCTAGTGGCCCCGGACAGGGTGGAAATTCACCCCTCCACTTT. Protein: CASGPGQGGNSPLHF.

This clone was recorded a few times. The chain recombines TRBV14 with TRBJ2-1, with 7 bases that match TRBD2. Per the germline V gene, CDR1 is SGHDN and CDR2 is FVKESK. This CDR3 has 15 residues. V was clipped by 4 bases and J by 1 base; unmatched bases: 4. The DNA for the CDR3 is TGTGCCAGCAGCCTAGCGGGCCTTTCCTACAATGAGCAGTTCTTC. This codes for CASSLAGLSYNEQFF.

V is TRBV2 and J is TRBJ2-6, with D maybe TRBD1 (6 bases). There are 17 residues in the CDR3. V was trimmed by 3 bases and J by 6 bases, leaving 18 bases between them. In germline, CDR1 is SNHLY, CDR2 FYNNEI. CDR3 sequence reads: CASSDRGTRGLANVLTF. CDR3 in DNA: TGTGCCAGCAGTGACAGGGGTACCCGAGGATTGGCCAACGTCCTGACTTTC.